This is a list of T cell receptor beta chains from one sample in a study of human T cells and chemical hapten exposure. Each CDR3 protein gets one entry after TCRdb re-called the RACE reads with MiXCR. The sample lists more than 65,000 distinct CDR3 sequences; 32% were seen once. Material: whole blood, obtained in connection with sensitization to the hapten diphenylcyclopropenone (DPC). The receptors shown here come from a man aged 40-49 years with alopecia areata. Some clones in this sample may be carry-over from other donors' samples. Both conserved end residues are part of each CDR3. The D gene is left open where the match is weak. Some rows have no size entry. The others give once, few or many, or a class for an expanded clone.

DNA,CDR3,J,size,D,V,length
TGTGCCAGCACCCCGGGACATCCGAACACTGAAACTTTCTTT,CASTPGHPNTETFF,TRBJ1-1,NA,NA,TRBV2,14
TGCGCCAGCAGCTTGAGACCCGAAGGAAACACCATATATTTT,CASSLRPEGNTIYF,TRBJ1-3,few,NA,TRBV5-1,14
TGTGCCAGCAGGGCCATAGCGGTACAAGAGACCCAGTACTTC,CASRAIAVQETQYF,TRBJ2-5,few,NA,TRBV6-2/TRBV6-3,14
TGTGCCAGCAGCCGGGATTCCGGGACTCTTTACAATGAGCAGTTCTTC,CASSRDSGTLYNEQFF,TRBJ2-1,few,NA,TRBV3-1,16
TGTGCCAGCAGCTGGACTAGCGGAGATACGCAGTATTTT,CASSWTSGDTQYF,TRBJ2-3,NA,TRBD2,TRBV3-1,13
TGTGCCAGCAGTCCTCACACCGGACTAGCTTCATCCTACGAGCAGTACTTC,CASSPHTGLASSYEQYF,TRBJ2-7,NA,TRBD2,TRBV28,17
TGTGCCAGCAGCTCCCATTTCATAGCCTACGAGCAGTACTTC,CASSSHFIAYEQYF,TRBJ2-7,NA,NA,TRBV7-2,14
TGTGCCAGCAGTTCCCAGCAGGTCCAAGAGACCCAGTACTTC,CASSSQQVQETQYF,TRBJ2-5,NA,NA,TRBV28,14
TGTGCCAGCAGTCCTAGCGGCTCCCGCTCCTACGAGCAGTACTTC,CASSPSGSRSYEQYF,TRBJ2-7,few,TRBD2,TRBV28,15
TGTGCCTGGAGTTCTCAACCCGTAGGATCTCGGACCCAGTACTTC,CAWSSQPVGSRTQYF,TRBJ2-5,NA,NA,TRBV30,15
TGTGCCAGCAGCTTGTCCGAGAGTACACATACGCAGTATTTT,CASSLSESTHTQYF,TRBJ2-3,many,NA,TRBV5-6,14
TGTGCCAGCAGTTTCAGAGACAGGGACGGGCAGTACTTC,CASSFRDRDGQYF,TRBJ2-7,NA,TRBD1,TRBV7-9,13
TGCAGTGCTAGAGATCGACTAGCGGACAATGAGCAGTTCTTC,CSARDRLADNEQFF,TRBJ2-1,few,TRBD2,TRBV20-1,14
TGCAGTGCTAGGACAGGGGGCACCAAAAACATTCAGTACTTC,CSARTGGTKNIQYF,TRBJ2-4,many,TRBD1,TRBV20-1,14
TGTGCCATCAGAGATAAAGGACAGGGGGCTTACGAGCAGTACTTC,CAIRDKGQGAYEQYF,TRBJ2-7,NA,TRBD1,TRBV10-3,15
TGTGCCAGCAGCCCCAGGCGACGGGACACTGAAGCTTTCTTT,CASSPRRRDTEAFF,TRBJ1-1,NA,NA,TRBV7-8,14
TGTGCCAGCAGCCCCTGGGGGGAAAGCGAAAAACTGTTTTTT,CASSPWGESEKLFF,TRBJ1-4,few,NA,TRBV3-1,14
TGTGCCATCAAGCCCTCCCCCGGGGAGAGCACTGAAACTTTCTTT,CAIKPSPGESTETFF,TRBJ1-1,NA,NA,TRBV10-3,15
TGCAGTGCTAGCGGACTAGCGGAGAGGAGTGAGCAGTACTTC,CSASGLAERSEQYF,TRBJ2-7,few,TRBD2,TRBV20-1,14
TGCAGTGCCGCGAAACGAGCGGGATCCTACGAGCAGTACTTC,CSAAKRAGSYEQYF,TRBJ2-7,once,TRBD2,TRBV20-1,14
TGCGCCAGCAGCTTGGACGGGGGTTACGAGCAGTACTTC,CASSLDGGYEQYF,TRBJ2-7,NA,NA,TRBV5-1,13
TGCAGTGCTAGATTGGGGAACAGCAATCAGCCCCAGCATTTT,CSARLGNSNQPQHF,TRBJ1-5,NA,NA,TRBV20-1,14
TGTGCCAGCAGTTTGGGACTCAATAGCAATCAGCCCCAGCATTTT,CASSLGLNSNQPQHF,TRBJ1-5,NA,NA,TRBV27,15
TGTGCCAGCAGTAGGGGGCTAGGTTCCTACGAGCAGTACTTC,CASSRGLGSYEQYF,TRBJ2-7,few,TRBD1,TRBV12-3/TRBV12-4,14
TGTGCCAGCAGACACGGCGGGCTAGCGGGAGCCCACTCGAATGAGCAGTTCTTC,CASRHGGLAGAHSNEQFF,TRBJ2-1,NA,TRBD2,TRBV12-3/TRBV12-4,18
TGTGCCAGCAGCCCCCCGGCTTCCAATGAGCAGTTCTTC,CASSPPASNEQFF,TRBJ2-1,NA,NA,TRBV7-3,13
TGCAGTGGGACAGGGGCCATGATGAACACTGAAGCTTTCTTT,CSGTGAMMNTEAFF,TRBJ1-1,NA,TRBD1,TRBV20-1,14
TGCAGTGCTAGTAAAAGGGTTAATCAGCCCCAGCATTTT,CSASKRVNQPQHF,TRBJ1-5,NA,NA,TRBV20-1,13
TGTGCCAGCAGTTTATCGATGCGATTAGCGGGAGTGTCCTACAATGAGCAGTTCTTC,CASSLSMRLAGVSYNEQFF,TRBJ2-1,NA,TRBD2,TRBV27,19